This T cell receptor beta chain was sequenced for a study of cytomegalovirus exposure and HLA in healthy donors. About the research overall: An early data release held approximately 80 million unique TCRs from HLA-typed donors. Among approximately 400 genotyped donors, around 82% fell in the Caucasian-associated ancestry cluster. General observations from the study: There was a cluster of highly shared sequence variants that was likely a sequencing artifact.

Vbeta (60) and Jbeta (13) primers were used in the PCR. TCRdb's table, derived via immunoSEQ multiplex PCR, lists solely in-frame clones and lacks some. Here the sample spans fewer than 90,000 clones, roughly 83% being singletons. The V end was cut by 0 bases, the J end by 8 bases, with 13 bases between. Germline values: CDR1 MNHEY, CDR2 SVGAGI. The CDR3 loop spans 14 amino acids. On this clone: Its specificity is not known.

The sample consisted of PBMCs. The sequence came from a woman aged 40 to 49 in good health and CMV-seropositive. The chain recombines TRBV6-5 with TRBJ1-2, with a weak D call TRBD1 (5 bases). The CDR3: CASSYSTAFGGYTF. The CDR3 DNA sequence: TGTGCCAGCAGTTACTCGACAGCCTTTGGGGGCTACACCTTC.